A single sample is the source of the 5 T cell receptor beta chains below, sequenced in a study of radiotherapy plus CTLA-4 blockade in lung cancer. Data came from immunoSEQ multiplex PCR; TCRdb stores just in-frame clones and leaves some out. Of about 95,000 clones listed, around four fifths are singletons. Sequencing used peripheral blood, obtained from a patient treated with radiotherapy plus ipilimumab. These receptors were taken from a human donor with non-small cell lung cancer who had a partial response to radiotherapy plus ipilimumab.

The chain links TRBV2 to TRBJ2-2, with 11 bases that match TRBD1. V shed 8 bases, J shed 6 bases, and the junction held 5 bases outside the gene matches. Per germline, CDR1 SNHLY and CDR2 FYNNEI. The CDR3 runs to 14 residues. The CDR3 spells CASEGQGEAGELFF. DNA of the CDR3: TGTGCCAGCGAGGGACAGGGGGAGGCCGGGGAGCTGTTTTTT. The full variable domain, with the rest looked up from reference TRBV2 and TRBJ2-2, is EPEVTQTPSHQVTQMGQEVILRCVPISNHLYFYWYRQILGQKVEFLVSFYNNEISEKSEIFDDQFSVERPDGSNFTLKIRSTKLEDSAMYFCASEGQGEAGELFFGEGSRLTVL.

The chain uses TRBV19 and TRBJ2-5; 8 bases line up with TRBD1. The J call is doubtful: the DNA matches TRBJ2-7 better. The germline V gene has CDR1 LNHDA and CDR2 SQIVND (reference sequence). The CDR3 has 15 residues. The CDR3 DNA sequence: TGTGCCAGTAGCAGGCCCGGACAGGGACGGTACGAGCAGTACTTC. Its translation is CASSRPGQGRYEQYF.

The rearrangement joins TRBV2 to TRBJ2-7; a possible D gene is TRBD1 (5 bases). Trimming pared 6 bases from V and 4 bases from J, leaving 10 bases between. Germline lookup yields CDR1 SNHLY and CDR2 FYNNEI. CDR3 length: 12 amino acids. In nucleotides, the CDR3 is TGTGCCAGCAGAAGACAGTCTTACGAGCAGTACTTC. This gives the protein CASRRQSYEQYF.

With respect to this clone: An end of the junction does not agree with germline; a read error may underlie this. In DNA, the CDR3 is TGTGCCAGCAGCTTAAACAGGGCTAACGAAAAACTGTTTTTT. Translated, it gives CASSLNRANEKLFF. The V gene is TRBV7-2, the J gene TRBJ1-4; D may be TRBD1 (6 bases). The CDR3 loop spans 14 amino acids. Germline lookup yields CDR1 SGHTA and CDR2 FQGNSA.

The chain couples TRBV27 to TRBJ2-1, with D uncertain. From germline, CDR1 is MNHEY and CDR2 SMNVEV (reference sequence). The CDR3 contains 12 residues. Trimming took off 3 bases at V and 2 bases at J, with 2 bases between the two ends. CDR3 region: CASSFTYNEQFF. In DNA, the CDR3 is TGTGCCAGCAGTTTTACCTACAATGAGCAGTTCTTC.